A selection of T cell receptor beta chains follows, all from one sample in a study of blood T cell repertoires in COVID-19. Sequencing used immunoSEQ multiplex PCR; TCRdb keeps in-frame clones, though not all of them. The data contain tens of thousands of clones, approximately 84% of them seen just once; the ten biggest clones take up roughly 6.3%. Source material: peripheral blood. The source is a man between 65 and 85 years old with COVID-19, enrolled during active disease. The CDR3 runs from the conserved cysteine through the conserved F or W. D genes are given only for firm matches. The size entry is marked missing in some rows and otherwise reads once, few, many or a size class.

- | TRBJ2-4 | - | TRBV4-3 | CASSPDPRGIQYF | TGCGCCAGCAGCCCCGACCCCAGAGGGATTCAGTACTTC
TRBD1 | TRBJ1-6 | - | TRBV11-2 | CASSSDRGSPLHF | TGTGCCAGCAGCTCGGACAGGGGTTCACCCCTCCACTTT
TRBD1 | TRBJ2-3 | - | TRBV7-2 | CASSQDRGKGSRQYF | TGTGCCAGCAGCCAGGACAGGGGAAAAGGGAGTAGGCAGTATTTT
- | TRBJ1-6 | - | TRBV4-2 | CASSPGGANSYNSPLHF | TGTGCCAGCAGCCCCGGGGGGGCCAACTCCTATAATTCACCCCTCCACTTT
TRBD1 | TRBJ2-7 | few | TRBV28 | CASGGDRAYEQYF | TGTGCCAGCGGGGGGGACAGGGCCTACGAGCAGTACTTC
TRBD1 | TRBJ1-2 | once | TRBV3-1/TRBV3-2 | CASSQETRTGSVGYGYTF | TGTGCCAGCAGCCAAGAAACTCGGACAGGTAGCGTGGGGTATGGCTACACCTTC
- | TRBJ1-5 | - | TRBV29-1 | CSVQSGNSNQPQHF | TGCAGCGTTCAAAGCGGGAACAGCAATCAGCCCCAGCATTTT
TRBD1 | TRBJ2-1 | few | TRBV5-1 | CASRDRGSYNEQFF | TGCGCCAGCAGGGACAGGGGCTCCTACAATGAGCAGTTCTTC
- | TRBJ1-2 | - | TRBV11-2 | CASSAQGTSWGYTF | TGTGCCAGCAGCGCCCAAGGGACATCTTGGGGCTACACCTTC
TRBD1 | TRBJ2-3 | - | TRBV29-1 | CSVVRDRGTDTQYF | TGCAGCGTTGTCCGGGACAGAGGGACAGATACGCAGTATTTT